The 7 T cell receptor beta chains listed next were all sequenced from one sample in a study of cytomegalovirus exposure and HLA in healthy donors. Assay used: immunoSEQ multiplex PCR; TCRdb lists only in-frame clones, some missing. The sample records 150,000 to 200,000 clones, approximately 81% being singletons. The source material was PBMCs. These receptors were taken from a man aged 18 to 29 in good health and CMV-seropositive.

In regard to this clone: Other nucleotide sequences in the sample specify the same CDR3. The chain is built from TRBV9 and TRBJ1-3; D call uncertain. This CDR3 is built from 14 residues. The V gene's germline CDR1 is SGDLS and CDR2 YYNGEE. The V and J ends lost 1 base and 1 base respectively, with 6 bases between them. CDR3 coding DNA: TGTGCCAGCAGCGTACAGGTTTCTGGAAACACCATATATTTT. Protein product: CASSVQVSGNTIYF.

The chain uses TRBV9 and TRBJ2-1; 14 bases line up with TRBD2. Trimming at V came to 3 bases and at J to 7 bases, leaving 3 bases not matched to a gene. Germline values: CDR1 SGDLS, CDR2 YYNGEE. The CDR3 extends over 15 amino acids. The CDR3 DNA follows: TGTGCCAGCAGCGATGGACTAGCGGGAGGTAATGAGCAGTTCTTC. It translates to CASSDGLAGGNEQFF.

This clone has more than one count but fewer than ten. CDR3 bases: TGTGCCAGCAGAGGAGGGGAAGGGGAAAAACTGTTTTTT. As protein: CASRGGEGEKLFF. The rearrangement joins TRBV2 to TRBJ1-4; D is possibly TRBD1 (5 bases). The V gene's germline CDR1 is SNHLY and CDR2 FYNNEI. The V end was cut by 6 bases, the J end by 8 bases, with 13 bases between. The CDR3 sequence is 13 residues long.

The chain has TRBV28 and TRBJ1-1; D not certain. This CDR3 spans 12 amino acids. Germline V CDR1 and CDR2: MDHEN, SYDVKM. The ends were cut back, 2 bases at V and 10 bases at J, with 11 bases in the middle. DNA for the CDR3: TGTGCCAGCAGTTTAACACAGCGGGGAGCTTTCTTT. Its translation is CASSLTQRGAFF.

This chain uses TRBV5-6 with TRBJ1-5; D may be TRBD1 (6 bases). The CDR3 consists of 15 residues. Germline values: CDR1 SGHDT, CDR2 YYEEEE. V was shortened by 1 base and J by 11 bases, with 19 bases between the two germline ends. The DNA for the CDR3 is TGTGCCAGCAGCTTGAAGGGGGTCCGAACCGGGACCCAGCATTTT. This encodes CASSLKGVRTGTQHF.

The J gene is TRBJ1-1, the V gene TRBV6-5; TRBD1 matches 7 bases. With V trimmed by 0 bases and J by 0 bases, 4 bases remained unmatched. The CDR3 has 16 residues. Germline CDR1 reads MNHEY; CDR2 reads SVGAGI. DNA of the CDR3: TGTGCCAGCAGTTACTCGGGGACAGTGATGAACACTGAAGCTTTCTTT. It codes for CASSYSGTVMNTEAFF.

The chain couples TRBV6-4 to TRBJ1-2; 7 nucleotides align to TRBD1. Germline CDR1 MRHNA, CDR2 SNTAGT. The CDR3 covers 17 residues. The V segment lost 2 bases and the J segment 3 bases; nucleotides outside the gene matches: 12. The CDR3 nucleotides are TGTGCCAGCAGTGACCAATCCTTACAGGGGATTGACTATGGCTACACCTTC. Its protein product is CASSDQSLQGIDYGYTF.